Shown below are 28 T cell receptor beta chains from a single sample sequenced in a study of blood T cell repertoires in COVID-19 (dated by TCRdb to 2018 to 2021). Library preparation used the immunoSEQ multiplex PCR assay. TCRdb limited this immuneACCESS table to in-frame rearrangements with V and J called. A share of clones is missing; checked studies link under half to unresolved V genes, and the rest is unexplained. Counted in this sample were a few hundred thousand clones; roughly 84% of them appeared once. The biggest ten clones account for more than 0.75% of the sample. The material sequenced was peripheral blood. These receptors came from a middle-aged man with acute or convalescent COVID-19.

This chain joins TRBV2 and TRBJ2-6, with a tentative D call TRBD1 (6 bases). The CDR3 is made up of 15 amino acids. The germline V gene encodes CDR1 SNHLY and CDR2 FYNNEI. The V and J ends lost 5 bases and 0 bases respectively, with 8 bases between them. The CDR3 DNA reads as TGTGCCAGCAGTATACAGGGCTCTGGGGCCAACGTCCTGACTTTC. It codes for CASSIQGSGANVLTF.

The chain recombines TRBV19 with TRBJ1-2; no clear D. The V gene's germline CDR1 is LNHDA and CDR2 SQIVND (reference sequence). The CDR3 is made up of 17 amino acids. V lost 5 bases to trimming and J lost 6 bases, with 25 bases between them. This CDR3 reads CASSPPRDPPRRDGYTF. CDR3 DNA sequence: TGTGCCAGTAGTCCTCCTCGTGACCCGCCAAGGAGGGATGGCTACACCTTC.

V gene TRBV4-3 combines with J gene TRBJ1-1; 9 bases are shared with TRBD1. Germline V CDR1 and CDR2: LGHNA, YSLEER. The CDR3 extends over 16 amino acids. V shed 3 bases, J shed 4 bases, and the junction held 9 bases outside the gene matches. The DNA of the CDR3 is TGCGCCAGCAGCCAGGAGACACAGGGGGCTGGCACTGAAGCTTTCTTT. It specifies CASSQETQGAGTEAFF.

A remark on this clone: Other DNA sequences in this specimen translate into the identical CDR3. The CDR3, as DNA: TGTGCCAGCAGCTTAGGAGGGGAGAACACTGAAGCTTTCTTT. Translating gives CASSLGGENTEAFF. The chain joins TRBV7-3 to TRBJ1-1, with a tentative D call TRBD1 (5 bases). V was cut by 2 bases and J by 1 base, with 8 bases left in between. The V gene's germline CDR1 is SGHTA and CDR2 FQGTGA. The CDR3 consists of 14 residues.

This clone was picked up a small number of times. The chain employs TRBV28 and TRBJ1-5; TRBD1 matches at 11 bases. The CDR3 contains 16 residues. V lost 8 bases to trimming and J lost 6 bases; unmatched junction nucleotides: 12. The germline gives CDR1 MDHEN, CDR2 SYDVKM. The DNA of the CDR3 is TGTGCCAGCTTGGGGAGGGGGACAGGGGGTACTCAGCCCCAGCATTTT. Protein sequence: CASLGRGTGGTQPQHF.

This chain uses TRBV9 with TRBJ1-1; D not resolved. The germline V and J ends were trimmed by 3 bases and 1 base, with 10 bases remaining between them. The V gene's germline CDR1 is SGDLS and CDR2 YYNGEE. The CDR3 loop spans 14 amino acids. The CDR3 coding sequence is TGTGCCAGCAGCGCCTTCGGAGGGAACACTGAAGCTTTCTTT. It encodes CASSAFGGNTEAFF.

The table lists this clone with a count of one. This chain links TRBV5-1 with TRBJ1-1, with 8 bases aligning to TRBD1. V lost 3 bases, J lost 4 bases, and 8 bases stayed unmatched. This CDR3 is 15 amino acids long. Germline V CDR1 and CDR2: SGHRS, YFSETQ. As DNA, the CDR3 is TGCGCCAGCAGCTATTCAGTACAGGGGGGCACTGAAGCTTTCTTT. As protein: CASSYSVQGGTEAFF.

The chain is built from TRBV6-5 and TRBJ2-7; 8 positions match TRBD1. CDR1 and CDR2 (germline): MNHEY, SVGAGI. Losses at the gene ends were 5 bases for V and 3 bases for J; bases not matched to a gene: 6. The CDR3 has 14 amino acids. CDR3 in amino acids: CASSLGQGGYEQYF. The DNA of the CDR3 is TGTGCCAGCAGTCTCGGACAGGGCGGCTACGAGCAGTACTTC.

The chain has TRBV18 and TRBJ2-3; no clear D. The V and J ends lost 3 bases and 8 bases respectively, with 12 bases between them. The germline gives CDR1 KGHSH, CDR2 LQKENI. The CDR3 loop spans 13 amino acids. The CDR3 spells CASSPPRLGTQYF. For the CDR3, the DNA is TGTGCCAGCTCACCCCCGAGGCTCGGTACGCAGTATTTT.

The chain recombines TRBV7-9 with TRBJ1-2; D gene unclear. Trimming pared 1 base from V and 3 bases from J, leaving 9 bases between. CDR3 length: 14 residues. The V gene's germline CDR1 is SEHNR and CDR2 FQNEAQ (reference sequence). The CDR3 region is CASSLGEVYYGYTF. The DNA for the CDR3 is TGTGCCAGCAGCTTAGGCGAGGTTTACTATGGCTACACCTTC. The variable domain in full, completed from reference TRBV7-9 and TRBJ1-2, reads DTGVSQNPRHKITKRGQNVTFRCDPISEHNRLYWYRQTLGQGPEFLTYFQNEAQLEKSRLLSDRFSAERPKGSFSTLEIQRTEQGDSAMYLCASSLGEVYYGYTFGSGTRLTVV.

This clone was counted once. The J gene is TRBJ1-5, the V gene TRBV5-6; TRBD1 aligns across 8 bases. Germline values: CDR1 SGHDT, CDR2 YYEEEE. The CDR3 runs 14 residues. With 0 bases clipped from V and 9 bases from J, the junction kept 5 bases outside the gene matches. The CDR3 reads CASSLVGQVVPQHF. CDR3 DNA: TGTGCCAGCAGCTTGGTGGGACAGGTGGTGCCCCAGCATTTT.

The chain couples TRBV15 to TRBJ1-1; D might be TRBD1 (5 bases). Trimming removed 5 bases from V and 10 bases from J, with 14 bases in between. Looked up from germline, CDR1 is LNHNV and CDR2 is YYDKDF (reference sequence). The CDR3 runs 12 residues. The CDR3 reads CATSPGGTRAFF. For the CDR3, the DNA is TGTGCCACCAGCCCCGGGGGGACCAGAGCTTTCTTT.

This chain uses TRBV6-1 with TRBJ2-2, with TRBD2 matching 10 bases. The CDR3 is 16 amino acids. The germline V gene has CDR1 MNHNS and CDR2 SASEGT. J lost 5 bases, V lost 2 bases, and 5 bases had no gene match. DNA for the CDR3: TGTGCCAGCAGTGAAACCCTAGCGGGGGCAACCGGGGAGCTGTTTTTT. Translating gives CASSETLAGATGELFF.

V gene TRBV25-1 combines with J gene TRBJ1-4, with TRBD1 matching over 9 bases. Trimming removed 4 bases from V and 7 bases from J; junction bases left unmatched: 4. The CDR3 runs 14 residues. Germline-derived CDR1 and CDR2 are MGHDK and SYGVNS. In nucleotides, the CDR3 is TGTGCCAGCAGTGGACAGGGGGGTAGTGAAAAACTGTTTTTT. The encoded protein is CASSGQGGSEKLFF.

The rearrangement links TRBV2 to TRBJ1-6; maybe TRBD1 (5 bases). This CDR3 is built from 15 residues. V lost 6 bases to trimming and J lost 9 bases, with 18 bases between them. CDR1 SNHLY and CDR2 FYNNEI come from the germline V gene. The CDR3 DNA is TGTGCCAGCAGGGGGGGAAGACTCGGCGTTTCACCCCTCCACTTT. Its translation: CASRGGRLGVSPLHF.

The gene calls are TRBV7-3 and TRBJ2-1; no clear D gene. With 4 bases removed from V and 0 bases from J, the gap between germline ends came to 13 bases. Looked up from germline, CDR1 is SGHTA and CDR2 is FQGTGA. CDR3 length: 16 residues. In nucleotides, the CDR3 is TGTGCCAGCAGCTATCGAGTCTCGAGCTCCTACAATGAGCAGTTCTTC. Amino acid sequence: CASSYRVSSSYNEQFF.

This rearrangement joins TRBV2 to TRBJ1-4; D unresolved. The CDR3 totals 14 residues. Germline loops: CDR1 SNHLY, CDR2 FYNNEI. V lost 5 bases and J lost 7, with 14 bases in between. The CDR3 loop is CASSSGIVIEKLFF. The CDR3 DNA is TGTGCCAGCAGTTCCGGGATAGTAATTGAAAAACTGTTTTTT. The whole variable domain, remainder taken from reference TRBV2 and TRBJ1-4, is EPEVTQTPSHQVTQMGQEVILRCVPISNHLYFYWYRQILGQKVEFLVSFYNNEISEKSEIFDDQFSVERPDGSNFTLKIRSTKLEDSAMYFCASSSGIVIEKLFFGSGTQLSVL.

The CDR3: CASSPRDRPSNGYTF. DNA for the CDR3: TGTGCCAGTAGTCCTCGGGACAGGCCCTCGAATGGCTACACCTTC. The chain links TRBV19 to TRBJ1-2, with 8 bases that match TRBD1. Losses at the gene ends were 5 bases for V and 6 bases for J; bases not matched to a gene: 11. Germline assignment: CDR1 LNHDA and CDR2 SQIVND (reference sequence). There are 15 residues in the CDR3.

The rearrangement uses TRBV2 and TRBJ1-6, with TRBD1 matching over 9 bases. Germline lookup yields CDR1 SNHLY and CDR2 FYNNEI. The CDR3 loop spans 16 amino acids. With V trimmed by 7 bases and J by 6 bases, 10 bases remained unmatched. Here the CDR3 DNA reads TGTGCCAGCATTCAGGTTTGGACAGGGGTTAATTCACCCCTCCACTTT. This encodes CASIQVWTGVNSPLHF.

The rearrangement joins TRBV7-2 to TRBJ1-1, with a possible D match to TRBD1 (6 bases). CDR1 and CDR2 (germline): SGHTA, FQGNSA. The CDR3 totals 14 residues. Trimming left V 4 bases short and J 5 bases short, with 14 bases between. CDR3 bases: TGTGCCAGCAGCTGGCGGGGGGGGCCGACTGAAGCTTTCTTT. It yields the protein CASSWRGGPTEAFF.

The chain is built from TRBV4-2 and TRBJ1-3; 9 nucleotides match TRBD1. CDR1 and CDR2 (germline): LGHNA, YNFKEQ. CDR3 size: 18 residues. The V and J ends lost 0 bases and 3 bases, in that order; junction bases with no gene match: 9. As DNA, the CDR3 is TGTGCCAGCAGCCAAGAGGGGGACAGGGATTGGGGTGGAAACACCATATATTTT. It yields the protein CASSQEGDRDWGGNTIYF.

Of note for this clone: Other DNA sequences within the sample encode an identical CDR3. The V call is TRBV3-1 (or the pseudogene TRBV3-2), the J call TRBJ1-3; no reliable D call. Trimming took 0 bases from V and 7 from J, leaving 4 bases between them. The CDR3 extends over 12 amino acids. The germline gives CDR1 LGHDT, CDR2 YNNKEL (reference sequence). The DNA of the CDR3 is TGTGCCAGCAGCCAAGATCAGAACACCATATATTTT. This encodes CASSQDQNTIYF.

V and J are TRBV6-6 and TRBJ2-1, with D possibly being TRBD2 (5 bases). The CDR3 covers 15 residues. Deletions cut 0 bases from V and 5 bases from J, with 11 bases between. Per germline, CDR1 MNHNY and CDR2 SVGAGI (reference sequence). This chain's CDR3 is CASSYSRNGDNEQFF. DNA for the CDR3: TGTGCCAGCAGTTACTCGAGAAACGGGGACAATGAGCAGTTCTTC.

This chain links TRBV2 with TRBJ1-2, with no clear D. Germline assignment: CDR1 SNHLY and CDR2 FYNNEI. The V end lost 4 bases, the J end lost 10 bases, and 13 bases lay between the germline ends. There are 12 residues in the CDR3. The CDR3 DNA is TGTGCCAGCAGTGGGAGGGCCATTTCCTACACCTTC. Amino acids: CASSGRAISYTF.

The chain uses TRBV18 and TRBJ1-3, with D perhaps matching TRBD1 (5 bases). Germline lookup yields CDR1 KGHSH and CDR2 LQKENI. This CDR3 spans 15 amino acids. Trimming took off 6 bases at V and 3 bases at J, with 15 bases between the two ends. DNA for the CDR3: TGTGCCAGCTCTTCGGACACTCTTGATGGAAACACCATATATTTT. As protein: CASSSDTLDGNTIYF.

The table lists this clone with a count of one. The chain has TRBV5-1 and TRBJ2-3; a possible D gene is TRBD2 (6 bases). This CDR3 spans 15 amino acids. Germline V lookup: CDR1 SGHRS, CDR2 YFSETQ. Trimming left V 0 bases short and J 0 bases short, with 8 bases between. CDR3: CASSLAGTSTDTQYF. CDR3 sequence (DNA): TGCGCCAGCAGCTTGGCCGGGACTAGCACAGATACGCAGTATTTT.

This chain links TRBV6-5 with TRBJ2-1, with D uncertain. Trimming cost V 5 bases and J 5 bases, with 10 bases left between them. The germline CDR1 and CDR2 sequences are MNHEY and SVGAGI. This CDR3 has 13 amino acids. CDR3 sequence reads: CASSLSSDNEQFF. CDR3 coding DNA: TGTGCCAGCAGTCTTTCGAGCGACAATGAGCAGTTCTTC.

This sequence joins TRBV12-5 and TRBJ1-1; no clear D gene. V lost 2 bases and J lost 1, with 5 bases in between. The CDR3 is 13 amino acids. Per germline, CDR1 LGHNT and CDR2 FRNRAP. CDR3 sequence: CASGLLSNTEAFF. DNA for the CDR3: TGTGCTAGTGGTTTGCTCTCGAACACTGAAGCTTTCTTT.